This T cell receptor (beta chain) was captured by sequencing in a study of human T cells and chemical hapten exposure. At the level of the study: Across its roughly 24 weeks, the study gave patients weekly diphenylcyclopropenone doses to the scalp.

This CDR3 has 16 amino acids. Germline V gene sequence: CDR1 SGHTA, CDR2 FQGNSA. After removal of 0 bases from V and 10 bases from J, the junction contained 8 bases not matched to a gene. Time point here: patch test 1, 2 weeks after DPC sensitization. Treatment noted: therapeutic diphenylcyclopropenone sensitization with weekly scalp DPC. This clonotype was detected ten times or more. Its antigen is still unknown. TCRdb redid the calling of the RACE reads with MiXCR, one entry per CDR3 protein. This table holds around 69,000 distinct CDR3 sequences, about 9.4% found once. Study-level points and caveats: Expanded TCRs created a significantly greater count of big CDR3 similarity clusters than controls did. Unchanged with DPC sensitization were TCRs above 1 in 1000 frequency.

Sequencing used whole blood, obtained in connection with sensitization to the hapten diphenylcyclopropenone (DPC). The receptor's source is a woman in her thirties or forties with alopecia areata. Some clones in this sample may be carry-over from other donors' samples. The V and J genes are TRBV7-2 and TRBJ1-6, with 8 bases that match TRBD1. CDR3: CASSLAGSGGGSPLHF. In DNA, the CDR3 is TGTGCCAGCAGCTTAGCCGGATCAGGGGGCGGCTCACCCCTCCACTTT.